These 17 T cell receptor beta chains were all obtained from the same sample, sequenced in a study of long-term antiretroviral therapy in people with HIV. immunoSEQ v3.0 was run at survey level. Using immunoSEQ multiplex PCR, the repertoire was profiled, and TCRdb retains in-frame clones only, with some absent. This table has about 39,000 clones, 85% to 90% appearing once. The sample in question was unsorted PBMCs, obtained 3.1 years after starting antiretroviral therapy. All receptors derive from a woman between 50 and 59 years old with HIV.

This chain connects TRBV7-8 to TRBJ2-3; 9 nucleotides align to TRBD1. J gave up 6 bases and V 5 bases, and 12 bases lay outside the gene matches. Germline values: CDR1 SGHVS, CDR2 FQNEAQ. The CDR3 is 16 residues long. The CDR3 nucleotides are TGTGCCAGCAGCCCTCGAGCAGGGACAGGGTGGGATACGCAGTATTTT. It translates to CASSPRAGTGWDTQYF.

This rearrangement joins TRBV9 to TRBJ2-5, with unresolved D. The ends were cut back, 0 bases at V and 5 bases at J, with 8 bases in the middle. In germline, CDR1 is SGDLS, CDR2 YYNGEE. This CDR3 has 13 residues. In nucleotides, the CDR3 is TGTGCCAGCAGCGTAGAACCTAGGGAGACCCAGTACTTC. Protein: CASSVEPRETQYF.

The CDR3 coding sequence is TGTGCCAGCAGCTTGACAGCTGGAAACACCATATATTTT. Translation gives CASSLTAGNTIYF. This chain joins TRBV7-9 and TRBJ1-3, with D possibly being TRBD1 (5 bases). The germline V gene encodes CDR1 SEHNR and CDR2 FQNEAQ (reference sequence). The germline V and J ends were trimmed by 3 bases and 2 bases, with 5 bases remaining between them. The CDR3 sequence is 13 residues long.

The rearrangement links TRBV2 to TRBJ2-3; D possibly uses TRBD1 or TRBD2 (5 bases each). The CDR3 contains 13 residues. Trimming took 11 bases from V and 2 from J, leaving 14 bases between them. Germline V gene lookup returns CDR1 SNHLY and CDR2 FYNNEI. The CDR3 loop is CAGKGRVTDTQYF. In nucleotides, the CDR3 is TGTGCCGGGAAGGGACGGGTCACAGATACGCAGTATTTT.

The rearrangement joins TRBV6-5 to TRBJ1-5, with D uncertain. The CDR3 sequence is 14 residues long. CDR1 is MNHEY, CDR2 SVGAGI, per germline. V was trimmed by 0 bases and J by 6 bases, leaving 9 bases between them. The CDR3 protein is CASSYSLGSQPQHF. The CDR3 DNA reads as TGTGCCAGCAGTTACTCGCTGGGAAGTCAGCCCCAGCATTTT.

The V gene is TRBV7-9, the J gene TRBJ1-2, with D unresolved. The germline CDR1 and CDR2 sequences are SEHNR and FQNEAQ (reference sequence). The ends were cut back, 2 bases at V and 4 bases at J, with 20 bases in the middle. The CDR3 loop spans 17 amino acids. CDR3 protein: CASSLNLGNIKSYGYTF. In DNA, the CDR3 is TGTGCCAGCAGCTTAAACTTGGGTAACATAAAGAGCTATGGCTACACCTTC. The full variable domain, completed using reference TRBV7-9 and TRBJ1-2, is DTGVSQNPRHKITKRGQNVTFRCDPISEHNRLYWYRQTLGQGPEFLTYFQNEAQLEKSRLLSDRFSAERPKGSFSTLEIQRTEQGDSAMYLCASSLNLGNIKSYGYTFGSGTRLTVV.

The CDR3 DNA is TGTGCCAGCAGCCAAGAGGGTGACAGGCCTCTCGCTGGCTACACCTTC. Its protein is CASSQEGDRPLAGYTF. This rearrangement joins TRBV4-2 to TRBJ1-2; TRBD1 might be the D (6 bases). Germline CDR1 reads LGHNA; CDR2 reads YNFKEQ. V lost 0 bases and J lost 7, with 18 bases in between. The CDR3 spans 16 residues.

The chain has TRBV15 and TRBJ2-7, with D possibly matching TRBD1 (5 bases). Deletions cut 0 bases from V and 0 bases from J, with 6 bases between. CDR3 size: 14 residues. Germline loops: CDR1 LNHNV, CDR2 YYDKDF (reference sequence). CDR3 sequence reads: CATSREDISYEQYF. The CDR3 DNA is TGTGCCACCAGCAGAGAGGACATCTCCTACGAGCAGTACTTC.

The chain combines TRBV5-1 with TRBJ1-2; maybe TRBD1 (6 bases). This CDR3 spans 14 amino acids. CDR1 and CDR2 from the germline V gene are SGHRS and YFSETQ. V gave up 0 bases and J gave up 9 bases, with 15 bases separating them. CDR3 bases: TGCGCCAGCAGCTTGGAACAGGGAACACTACGCTACACCTTC. Residues: CASSLEQGTLRYTF.

This clone was counted once. V usage is TRBV7-6 and J usage is TRBJ2-1; tentative D call: TRBD2 (5 bases). Germline assignment: CDR1 SGHVS and CDR2 FNYEAQ. V lost 6 bases, J lost 5 bases, and 17 bases lay in between. CDR3 length: 15 residues. CDR3 protein: CASRRREGTNNEQFF. Written as DNA, the CDR3 is TGTGCCAGCAGGCGTCGAGAGGGTACCAACAATGAGCAGTTCTTC.

This clone was recorded only once. V gene TRBV11-2 combines with J gene TRBJ1-1; D unresolved. V dropped 5 bases and J dropped 9 bases, with 13 bases sitting between them. CDR1 is SGHAT and CDR2 is FQNNGV in the germline V gene. CDR3 length: 12 residues. The CDR3 DNA is TGTGCCAGCAGCCCCCAGACGGTGAAAGCTTTCTTT. Encoded protein: CASSPQTVKAFF. The variable domain in full, with the rest retrieved from reference TRBV11-2 and TRBJ1-1, is EAGVAQSPRYKIIEKRQSVAFWCNPISGHATLYWYQQILGQGPKLLIQFQNNGVVDDSQLPKDRFSAERLKGVDSTLKIQPAKLEDSAVYLCASSPQTVKAFFGQGTRLTVV.

V is TRBV7-9 and J is TRBJ2-1, with TRBD2 identical over 9 bases. Trimming took 1 base from V and 4 from J; bases not matched to a gene: 2. CDR3 length equals 15 residues. Germline values: CDR1 SEHNR, CDR2 FQNEAQ (reference sequence). Written as DNA, the CDR3 is TGTGCCAGCAGCTTAGGCCTAGCGGGGTACAATGAGCAGTTCTTC. Its translation: CASSLGLAGYNEQFF.

The chain links TRBV30 to TRBJ1-1; 7 bases fit TRBD1. This CDR3 has 13 residues. Trimming cost V 6 bases and J 1 base; bases outside gene matches: 5. From germline, CDR1 is GTSNPN and CDR2 SVGIG (reference sequence). As DNA, the CDR3 is TGTGCCTGTATACGGGACAGGAACACTGAAGCTTTCTTT. It codes for CACIRDRNTEAFF.

The chain couples TRBV7-8 to TRBJ2-2, with 11 bases that match TRBD1. CDR3 length equals 16 residues. Germline lookup yields CDR1 SGHVS and CDR2 FQNEAQ. J was trimmed by 6 bases and V by 0 bases; bases with no gene match: 3. CDR3 in DNA: TGTGCCAGCAGCTTAGCGTGGGGACAGGGGGCCGGGGAGCTGTTTTTT. This codes for CASSLAWGQGAGELFF.

The V gene is TRBV19, the J gene TRBJ2-7; D assignment may be TRBD1 or TRBD2 (5 bases each). Germline CDR1 reads LNHDA; CDR2 reads SQIVND (reference sequence). The CDR3 covers 12 residues. Between the trimmed V and J ends, which lost 6 bases and 5 bases, there was a span of 11 bases. For the CDR3, the DNA is TGTGCCAGTAGAGGCAGGGACCACGAGCAGTACTTC. This gives the protein CASRGRDHEQYF.

The rearrangement links TRBV7-8 to TRBJ1-4, with a weak D call TRBD1 (5 bases). The V end was cut by 0 bases, the J end by 0 bases, with 14 bases between. Germline V gene lookup returns CDR1 SGHVS and CDR2 FQNEAQ. The CDR3 runs to 18 residues. CDR3 amino acids: CASSLALGVVATNEKLFF. In nucleotides, the CDR3 is TGTGCCAGCAGCTTAGCGTTGGGGGTGGTAGCAACTAATGAAAAACTGTTTTTT.

In DNA, the CDR3 is TGTGCCAGCAGTCCACTCCCCGGGGGGTCCTACGAGCAGTACTTC. Translation: CASSPLPGGSYEQYF. This chain uses TRBV6-6 with TRBJ2-7; 7 bases agree with TRBD2. This CDR3 is 15 amino acids long. Germline values: CDR1 MNHNY, CDR2 SVGAGI (reference sequence). After removal of 5 bases from V and 1 base from J, the junction contained 8 bases not matched to a gene.